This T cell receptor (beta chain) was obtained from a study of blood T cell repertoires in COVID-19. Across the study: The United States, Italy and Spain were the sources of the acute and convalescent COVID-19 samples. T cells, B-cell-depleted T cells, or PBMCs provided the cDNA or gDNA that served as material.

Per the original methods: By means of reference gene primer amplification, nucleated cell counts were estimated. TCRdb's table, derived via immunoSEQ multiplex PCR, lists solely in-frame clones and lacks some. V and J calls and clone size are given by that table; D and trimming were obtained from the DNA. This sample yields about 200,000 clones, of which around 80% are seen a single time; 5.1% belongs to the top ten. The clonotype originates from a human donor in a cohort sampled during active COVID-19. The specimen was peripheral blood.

Here the CDR3 DNA reads TGTGCCAGCAGCTTGGACAGGTCATTCTCCCCAGGTTCACCCCTCCACTTT. Translating gives CASSLDRSFSPGSPLHF. V gene TRBV5-4 combines with J gene TRBJ1-6, with a weak D call TRBD1 (5 bases). CDR1 is SGHNT, CDR2 YYREEE, per germline (reference sequence). CDR3 length: 17 residues. The ends were cut back, 0 bases at V and 9 bases at J, with 19 bases in the middle.